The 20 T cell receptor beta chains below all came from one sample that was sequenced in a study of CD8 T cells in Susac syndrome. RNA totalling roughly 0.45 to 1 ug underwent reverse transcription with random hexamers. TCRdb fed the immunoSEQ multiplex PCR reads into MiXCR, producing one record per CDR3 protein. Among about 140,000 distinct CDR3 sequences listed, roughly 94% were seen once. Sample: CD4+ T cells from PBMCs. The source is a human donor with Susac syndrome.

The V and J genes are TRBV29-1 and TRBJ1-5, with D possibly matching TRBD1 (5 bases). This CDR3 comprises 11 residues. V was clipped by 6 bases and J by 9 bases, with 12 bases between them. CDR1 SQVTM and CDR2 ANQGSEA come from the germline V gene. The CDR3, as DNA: TGCAGCGTAGGGACCGCAGGGCCCCAGCATTTT. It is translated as CSVGTAGPQHF.

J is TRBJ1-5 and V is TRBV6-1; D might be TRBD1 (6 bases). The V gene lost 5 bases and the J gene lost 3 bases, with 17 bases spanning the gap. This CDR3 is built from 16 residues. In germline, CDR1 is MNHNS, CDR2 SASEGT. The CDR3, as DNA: TGTGCCAGCAGTACCGGCCGGGACAAGTTCAATCAGCCCCAGCATTTT. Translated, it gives CASSTGRDKFNQPQHF.

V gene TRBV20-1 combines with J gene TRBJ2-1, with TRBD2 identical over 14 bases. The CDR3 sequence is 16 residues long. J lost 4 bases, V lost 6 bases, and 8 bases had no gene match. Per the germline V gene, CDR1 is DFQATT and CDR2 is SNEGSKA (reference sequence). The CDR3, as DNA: TGCAGTGCACGAGGGACTAGCGGGAGCAGTTACAATGAGCAGTTCTTC. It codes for CSARGTSGSSYNEQFF.

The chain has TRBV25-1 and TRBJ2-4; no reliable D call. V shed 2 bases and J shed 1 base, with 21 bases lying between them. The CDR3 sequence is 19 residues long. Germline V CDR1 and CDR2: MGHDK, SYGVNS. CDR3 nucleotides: TGTGCCAGCAGTGAAACCGAGTTTGGGGAAACCGGGGCCAAAAACATTCAGTACTTC. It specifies CASSETEFGETGAKNIQYF.

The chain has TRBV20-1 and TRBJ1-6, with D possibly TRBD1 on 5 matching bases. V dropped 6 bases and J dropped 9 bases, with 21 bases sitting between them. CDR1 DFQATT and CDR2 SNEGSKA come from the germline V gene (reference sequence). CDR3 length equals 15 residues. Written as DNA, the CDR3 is TGCAGTGCCCTCCTCCCTCGAGGGGCCCCTTCACCCCTCCACTTT. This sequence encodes CSALLPRGAPSPLHF.

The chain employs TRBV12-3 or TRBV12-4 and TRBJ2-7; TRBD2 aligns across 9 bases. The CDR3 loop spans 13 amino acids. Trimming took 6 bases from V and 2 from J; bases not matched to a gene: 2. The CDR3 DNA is TGTGCCAGCAGGGCGGGAGGGCCCTACGAGCAGTACTTC. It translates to CASRAGGPYEQYF.

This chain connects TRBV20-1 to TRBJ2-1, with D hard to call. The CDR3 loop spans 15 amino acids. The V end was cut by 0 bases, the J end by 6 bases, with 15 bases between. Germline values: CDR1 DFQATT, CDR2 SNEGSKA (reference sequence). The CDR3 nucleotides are TGCAGTGCTAGAGATAAGGGCGGCAGATTCAATGAGCAGTTCTTC. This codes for CSARDKGGRFNEQFF.

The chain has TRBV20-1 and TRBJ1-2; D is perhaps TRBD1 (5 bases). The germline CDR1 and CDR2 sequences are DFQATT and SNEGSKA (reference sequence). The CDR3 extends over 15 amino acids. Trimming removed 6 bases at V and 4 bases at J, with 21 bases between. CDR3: CSAEHRPGRAYGYTF. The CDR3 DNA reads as TGCAGTGCCGAACATCGTCCGGGGCGTGCCTATGGCTACACCTTC.

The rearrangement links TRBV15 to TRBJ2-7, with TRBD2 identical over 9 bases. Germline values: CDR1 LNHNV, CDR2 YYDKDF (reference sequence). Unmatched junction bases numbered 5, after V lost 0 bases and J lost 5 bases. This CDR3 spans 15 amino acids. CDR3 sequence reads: CATSREGGGANEQYF. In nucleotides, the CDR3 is TGTGCCACCAGCAGAGAGGGCGGGGGGGCCAACGAGCAGTACTTC.

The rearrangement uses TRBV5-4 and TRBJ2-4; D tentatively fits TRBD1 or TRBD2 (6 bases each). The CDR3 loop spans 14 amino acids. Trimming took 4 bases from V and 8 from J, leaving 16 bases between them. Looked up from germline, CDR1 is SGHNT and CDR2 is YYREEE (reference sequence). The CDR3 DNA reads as TGTGCCAGCAGCCCGGGGGCCCCTGGTTACATTCAGTACTTC. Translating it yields CASSPGAPGYIQYF.

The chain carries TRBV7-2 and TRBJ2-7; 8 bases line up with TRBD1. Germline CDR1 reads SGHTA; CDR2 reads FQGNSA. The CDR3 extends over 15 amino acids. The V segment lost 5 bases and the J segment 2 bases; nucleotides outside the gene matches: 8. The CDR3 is CASSVMDRDAYEQYF. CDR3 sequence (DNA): TGTGCCAGCAGCGTCATGGACAGGGATGCCTACGAGCAGTACTTC.

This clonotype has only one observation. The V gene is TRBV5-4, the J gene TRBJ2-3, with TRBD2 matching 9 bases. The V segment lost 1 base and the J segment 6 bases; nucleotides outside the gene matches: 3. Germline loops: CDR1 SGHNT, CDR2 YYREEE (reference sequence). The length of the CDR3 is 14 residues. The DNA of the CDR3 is TGTGCCAGCAGCTTGCGACTAGCGGCTGATACGCAGTATTTT. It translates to CASSLRLAADTQYF. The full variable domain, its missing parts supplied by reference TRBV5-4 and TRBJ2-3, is ETGVTQSPTHLIKTRGQQVTLRCSSQSGHNTVSWYQQALGQGPQFIFQYYREEENGRGNFPPRFSGLQFPNYSSELNVNALELDDSALYLCASSLRLAADTQYFGPGTRLTVL.

The CDR3 DNA reads TGTGCCAGCACTTCGACTAGCGGGAGGGCCGGCGGGGAGCTGTTTTTT. It is translated as CASTSTSGRAGGELFF. This chain links TRBV4-2 with TRBJ2-2, with TRBD2 identical over 14 bases. Germline lookup yields CDR1 LGHNA and CDR2 YNFKEQ. This CDR3 has 16 residues. Trimming took 7 bases from V and 7 from J; bases not matched to a gene: 8.

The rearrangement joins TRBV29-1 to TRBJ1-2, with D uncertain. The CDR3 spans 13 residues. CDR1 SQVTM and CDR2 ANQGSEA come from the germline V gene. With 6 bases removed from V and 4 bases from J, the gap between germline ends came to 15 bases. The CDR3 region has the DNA TGCAGCGTAGATACAAAGCCCGGCTATGGCTACACCTTC. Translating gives CSVDTKPGYGYTF.

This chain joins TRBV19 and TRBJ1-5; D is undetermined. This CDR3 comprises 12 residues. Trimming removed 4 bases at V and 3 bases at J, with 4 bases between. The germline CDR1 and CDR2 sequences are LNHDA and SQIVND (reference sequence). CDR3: CASSSANQPQHF. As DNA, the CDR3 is TGTGCCAGTAGTAGTGCCAATCAGCCCCAGCATTTT.

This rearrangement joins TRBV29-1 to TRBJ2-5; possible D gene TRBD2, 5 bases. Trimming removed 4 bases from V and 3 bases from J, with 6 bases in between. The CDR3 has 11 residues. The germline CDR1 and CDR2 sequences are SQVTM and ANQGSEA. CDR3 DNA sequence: TGCAGCGTTGGGACTGAAGAGACCCAGTACTTC. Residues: CSVGTEETQYF.

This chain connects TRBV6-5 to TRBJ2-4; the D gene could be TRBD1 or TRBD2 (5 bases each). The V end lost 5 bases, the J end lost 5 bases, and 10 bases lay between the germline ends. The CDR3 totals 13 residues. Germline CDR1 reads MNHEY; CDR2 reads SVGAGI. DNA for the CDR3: TGTGCCAGCAGTGGGCAGGGACAAAACATTCAGTACTTC. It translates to CASSGQGQNIQYF.

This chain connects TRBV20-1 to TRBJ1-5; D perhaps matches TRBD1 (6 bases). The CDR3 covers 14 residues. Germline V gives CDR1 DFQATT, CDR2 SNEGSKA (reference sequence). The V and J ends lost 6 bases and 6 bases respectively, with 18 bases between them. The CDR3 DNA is TGCAGTGCCCCTAAACCAGGGGTTACTCAGCCCCAGCATTTT. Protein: CSAPKPGVTQPQHF.

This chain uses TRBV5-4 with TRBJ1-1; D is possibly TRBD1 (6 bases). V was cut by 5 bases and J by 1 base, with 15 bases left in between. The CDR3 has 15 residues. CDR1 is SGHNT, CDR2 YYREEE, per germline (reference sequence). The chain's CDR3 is CASSSGGARNTEAFF. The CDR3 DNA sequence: TGTGCCAGCAGTTCCGGGGGGGCGAGGAACACTGAAGCTTTCTTT.

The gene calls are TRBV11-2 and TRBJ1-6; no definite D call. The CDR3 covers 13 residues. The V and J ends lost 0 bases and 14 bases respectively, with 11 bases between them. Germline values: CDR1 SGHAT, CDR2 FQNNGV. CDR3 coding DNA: TGTGCCAGCAGCTTAGATTTCCCCGCCTCCCTCCACTTT. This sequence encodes CASSLDFPASLHF. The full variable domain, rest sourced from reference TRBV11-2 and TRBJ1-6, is EAGVAQSPRYKIIEKRQSVAFWCNPISGHATLYWYQQILGQGPKLLIQFQNNGVVDDSQLPKDRFSAERLKGVDSTLKIQPAKLEDSAVYLCASSLDFPASLHFGNGTRLTVT.